The rows below give T cell receptor beta chains drawn from one sample of a study of graft-versus-host responses after intestinal transplantation. The table came from immunoSEQ multiplex PCR; TCRdb's copy has only in-frame clones and leaves some out. The table lists about 110,000 clones, approximately 94% of them singletons. For these TCRs, the target antigens are not known. The starting material was unstimulated CD4+ T cells sorted from spleen or lymph node cells, obtained before transplant. These receptors were obtained from a human donor who was the organ donor for an intestinal transplant. CDR3s include the opening cysteine and the closing phenylalanine or tryptophan. D genes are given only for firm matches. Clone size appears in some rows only: once, few, many, or a class for an expanded clone.

v_call	clone_size	j_call	d_call	cdr3_aa	cdr3_nt
TRBV11-2	.	TRBJ2-7	.	CASSLLTVSGQYF	TGTGCCAGCAGTTTGCTGACAGTCTCGGGGCAGTACTTC
TRBV19	once	TRBJ2-3	TRBD1	CASKITGDTDTQYF	TGTGCCAGTAAGATAACAGGGGACACAGATACGCAGTATTTT
TRBV19	.	TRBJ2-3	.	CASSTLDTQYF	TGTGCCAGTAGCACGTTAGATACGCAGTATTTT
TRBV7-2	.	TRBJ2-1	.	CASSFSQHTGDEQFF	TGTGCCAGCAGCTTTTCCCAGCACACTGGGGATGAGCAGTTCTTC
TRBV15	.	TRBJ1-5	.	CATAMPGNQPQHF	TGTGCCACAGCAATGCCCGGCAATCAGCCCCAGCATTTT
TRBV7-2	.	TRBJ2-1	TRBD2	CASSLSRLAGLDNEQFF	TGTGCCAGCAGCTTATCCCGATTAGCGGGACTCGACAATGAGCAGTTCTTC
TRBV7-2	.	TRBJ2-2	TRBD2	CASGTSGPTGELFF	TGTGCCAGCGGAACTAGCGGCCCCACCGGGGAGCTGTTTTTT
TRBV6-1	.	TRBJ1-2	TRBD1	CASSATGLYGYTF	TGTGCCAGCAGTGCGACAGGGCTTTATGGCTACACCTTC
TRBV30	.	TRBJ1-2	TRBD1	CAWKGQGAFYGYTF	TGTGCCTGGAAGGGACAGGGGGCGTTTTATGGCTACACCTTC
TRBV7-2	.	TRBJ1-2	TRBD1	CASSADRGDYGYTF	TGTGCCAGCAGCGCGGACAGGGGCGACTATGGCTACACCTTC
TRBV2	.	TRBJ1-2	.	CASQEDIQGVYGYTF	TGTGCCAGCCAGGAGGACATCCAAGGGGTATATGGCTACACCTTC
TRBV7-6	.	TRBJ2-7	.	CASSLVSGEYEQYF	TGTGCCAGCAGCTTAGTCTCGGGCGAGTACGAGCAGTACTTC
TRBV30	.	TRBJ2-7	TRBD1	CAWSLGTGSYEQYF	TGTGCCTGGAGTCTTGGGACAGGCTCCTACGAGCAGTACTTC
TRBV2	.	TRBJ2-2	.	CASRDQDTGELFF	TGTGCCAGCAGGGATCAGGACACCGGGGAGCTGTTTTTT
TRBV27	.	TRBJ2-3	TRBD2	CASNPGLAVDTQYF	TGTGCCAGCAATCCGGGACTAGCGGTAGATACGCAGTATTTT
TRBV2	.	TRBJ2-1	.	CASIRILYNEQFF	TGTGCCAGCATCCGGATCCTTTACAATGAGCAGTTCTTC
TRBV5-4	.	TRBJ2-1	.	CASSLEREQFF	TGTGCCAGCAGCTTAGAAAGGGAGCAGTTCTTC
TRBV28	.	TRBJ1-6	.	CASKGRSYNSPLHF	TGTGCCAGCAAAGGGCGCTCCTATAATTCACCCCTCCACTTT
TRBV5-1	.	TRBJ2-3	.	CASSLGLPTDTQYF	TGCGCCAGCAGCTTGGGACTTCCCACAGATACGCAGTATTTT
TRBV5-4	.	TRBJ1-2	.	CASSLDREYGYTF	TGTGCCAGCAGCTTGGACAGGGAATACGGCTACACCTTC
TRBV29-1	.	TRBJ1-4	.	CSVEYGRENEKLFF	TGCAGCGTTGAGTACGGGAGAGAAAATGAAAAACTGTTTTTT
TRBV21-1	once	TRBJ2-3	.	CASMTTSGSSDTQYF	TGTGCCAGCATGACGACTAGCGGGAGCTCAGATACGCAGTATTTT
TRBV28	.	TRBJ1-2	TRBD1	CASTPTGGYYGYTF	TGTGCCAGCACTCCGACAGGGGGCTACTATGGCTACACCTTC
TRBV5-5	.	TRBJ2-1	.	CASTLTGSYNEQFF	TGTGCCAGCACCCTAACCGGGTCCTACAATGAGCAGTTCTTC
TRBV7-2	.	TRBJ2-7	TRBD2	CASSLDGASGGYYEQYF	TGTGCCAGCAGCTTAGACGGGGCTAGCGGAGGCTACTACGAGCAGTACTTC
TRBV27	.	TRBJ1-5	TRBD1	CASSPRQGDQPQHF	TGTGCCAGCAGTCCCCGACAGGGTGACCAGCCCCAGCATTTT
TRBV28	.	TRBJ2-5	.	CASSFGGGAGETQYF	TGTGCCAGCAGTTTCGGAGGGGGCGCCGGGGAGACCCAGTACTTC
TRBV15	.	TRBJ1-1	.	CATSREGAINTEAFF	TGTGCCACCAGCAGAGAAGGGGCGATAAACACTGAAGCTTTCTTT
TRBV5-6	once	TRBJ1-2	TRBD1	CASSPRDRASGYTF	TGTGCCAGCAGCCCCCGGGACAGGGCTAGTGGCTACACCTTC
TRBV4-2	.	TRBJ2-7	.	CASSQEGVGRKNEQYF	TGTGCCAGCAGCCAAGAAGGTGTCGGGCGCAAAAACGAGCAGTACTTC
TRBV18	.	TRBJ2-6	TRBD1	CASSGRGPDAGANVLTF	TGTGCCAGCTCGGGCAGGGGGCCCGATGCTGGGGCCAACGTCCTGACTTTC
TRBV9	.	TRBJ2-3	TRBD2	CASSVGLAGGTDTQYF	TGTGCCAGCAGCGTAGGACTAGCGGGAGGAACAGATACGCAGTATTTT
TRBV5-5	.	TRBJ1-1	TRBD1	CASRWDRGTEAFF	TGTGCCAGCAGATGGGACAGGGGCACTGAAGCTTTCTTT
TRBV29-1	.	TRBJ2-7	TRBD1	CSVAATGAYEQYF	TGCAGCGTCGCAGCGACAGGGGCCTACGAGCAGTACTTC
TRBV7-8	.	TRBJ2-2	.	CASSLLTGPHVSTGELFF	TGTGCCAGCAGCTTATTAACGGGTCCACACGTGAGCACCGGGGAGCTGTTTTTT
TRBV5-1	.	TRBJ2-7	TRBD1	CASSYSGQGLYEQYF	TGCGCCAGCAGCTATTCAGGACAGGGGCTCTACGAGCAGTACTTC
TRBV5-1	.	TRBJ2-7	TRBD2	CASRERGGWDEQYF	TGCGCCTCCCGCGAACGGGGGGGATGGGACGAGCAGTACTTC
TRBV30	.	TRBJ2-7	.	CAWSVSYGYEQYF	TGTGCCTGGAGTGTCTCCTACGGCTACGAGCAGTACTTC
TRBV5-1	.	TRBJ2-7	.	CASRDSSYEQYF	TGCGCCAGCAGGGATAGCTCCTACGAGCAGTACTTC
TRBV7-7	.	TRBJ2-1	TRBD1	CASSRDRNTLEKFF	TGTGCTAGCTCTAGGGACAGGAATACTCTCGAGAAGTTCTTC
TRBV30	.	TRBJ2-7	.	CAWSARDRGGLATGRQYF	TGTGCCTGGAGTGCCCGGGACAGGGGTGGACTAGCGACAGGTCGGCAGTACTTC
TRBV9	.	TRBJ1-2	TRBD1	CASSDNKGAYGYTF	TGTGCCAGCAGTGATAACAAGGGGGCGTATGGCTACACCTTC
TRBV6-5	.	TRBJ1-3	.	CASRAGNTIYF	TGTGCCAGCAGAGCAGGAAACACCATATATTTT
TRBV6-1	.	TRBJ1-1	.	CASSKLRVGNTEAFF	TGTGCCAGCAGTAAACTCAGGGTCGGGAACACTGAAGCTTTCTTT
TRBV4-3	.	TRBJ2-5	TRBD1	CASSADRGRVQETQYF	TGCGCCAGCAGCGCTGACAGGGGGCGAGTCCAAGAGACCCAGTACTTC
TRBV5-1	.	TRBJ2-5	.	CASSFSGNQETQYF	TGCGCCAGCAGCTTCAGCGGCAACCAAGAGACCCAGTACTTC
TRBV27	.	TRBJ1-5	.	CASSLSGQPYSNQPQHF	TGTGCCAGCAGTTTATCCGGACAGCCGTATAGCAATCAGCCCCAGCATTTT